The 10 T cell receptor beta chains in this list originate from one sample, sequenced in a study of OX40 agonist ivuxolimab in advanced cancers. Using immunoSEQ multiplex PCR, the repertoire was profiled, and TCRdb retains in-frame clones only, with some absent. This table holds roughly 56,000 clones, roughly 82% found once. The specimen comprised CD4+ or CD8+ T cells sorted from blood, sampled in a trial of the OX40 agonist ivuxolimab. These receptor sequences come from an adult with an advanced solid tumor such as melanoma, head and neck, liver or kidney cancer.

The CDR3 bases are TGTGCCAGCAGCCAAGAGGGGTCGGGGAGCGATGAGCAGTTCTTC. Translated: CASSQEGSGSDEQFF. The chain employs TRBV4-2 and TRBJ2-1; tentatively, D is TRBD2 (5 bases). This CDR3 region has 15 residues. Trimming took off 0 bases at V and 8 bases at J, with 14 bases between the two ends. The V gene's germline CDR1 is LGHNA and CDR2 YNFKEQ.

The J gene is TRBJ2-1, the V gene TRBV5-5; the D gene is possibly TRBD1 (6 bases). Germline values: CDR1 SGHKS, CDR2 YYEKEE (reference sequence). This CDR3 comprises 15 residues. V was trimmed by 0 bases and J by 0 bases, leaving 7 bases between them. The CDR3 is CASSLVTGSYNEQFF. CDR3 DNA sequence: TGTGCCAGCAGCTTGGTGACAGGCTCCTACAATGAGCAGTTCTTC.

Only one count was recorded for this clone. The chain links TRBV18 to TRBJ1-5; D gene uncertain. The CDR3 has 16 residues. Germline V gene lookup returns CDR1 KGHSH and CDR2 LQKENI. V lost 4 bases and J lost 2, with 15 bases in between. CDR3 residues: CASSLQRDRGNQPQHF. CDR3 sequence (DNA): TGTGCCAGCTCACTTCAGAGGGATCGGGGCAATCAGCCCCAGCATTTT.

The chain employs TRBV7-8 and TRBJ2-6; D remains ambiguous. Trimming shortened V by 4 bases and J by 0 bases, and 4 bases separated the two germline ends. Germline CDR1 is SGHVS and CDR2 is FQNEAQ. CDR3 length: 14 residues. CDR3: CASSSSSGANVLTF. The DNA for the CDR3 is TGTGCCAGCAGCTCAAGCTCTGGGGCCAACGTCCTGACTTTC.

The chain combines TRBV6-5 with TRBJ2-1; 8 positions agree with TRBD1. V lost 10 bases to trimming and J lost 6 bases; unmatched junction nucleotides: 11. This CDR3 is 14 amino acids long. The germline gives CDR1 MNHEY, CDR2 SVGAGI. The CDR3 loop reads CATRRQGAINEQFF. Written as DNA, the CDR3 is TGTGCCACTCGCCGGCAGGGGGCCATCAATGAGCAGTTCTTC.

The V gene is TRBV7-9, the J gene TRBJ1-2; D is possibly TRBD1 (6 bases). V lost 2 bases to trimming and J lost 5 bases, with 12 bases between them. The CDR3 spans 14 residues. Germline CDR1 and CDR2: SEHNR and FQNEAQ (reference sequence). The CDR3 loop is CASSLTQGPYGYTF. For the CDR3, the DNA is TGTGCCAGCAGCTTAACACAGGGCCCGTATGGCTACACCTTC.

The genes are TRBV11-3 and TRBJ2-3, with D tentatively TRBD2 (6 bases). Germline assignment: CDR1 SGHNT and CDR2 YENEEA. With 1 base removed from V and 3 bases from J, the gap between germline ends came to 8 bases. The CDR3 runs 14 residues. CDR3: CASSLGRGTDTQYF. CDR3 in DNA: TGTGCCAGCAGCTTAGGGAGGGGAACAGATACGCAGTATTTT.

CDR3 bases: TGTGCCAGCAGTGAATATTGGGGGAAGGCCGGGGAGCTGTTTTTT. This gives the protein CASSEYWGKAGELFF. This rearrangement joins TRBV25-1 to TRBJ2-2; either TRBD1 or TRBD2 may fit D (5 bases each). CDR1 MGHDK and CDR2 SYGVNS come from the germline V gene. The CDR3 is made up of 15 amino acids. Trimming took 0 bases from V and 6 from J, leaving 11 bases between them.

The chain couples TRBV4-2 to TRBJ2-4, with a weak D call TRBD1 (6 bases). Germline V gene lookup returns CDR1 LGHNA and CDR2 YNFKEQ. The CDR3 contains 12 residues. V was shortened by 1 base and J by 10 bases, with 8 bases between the two germline ends. DNA for the CDR3: TGTGCCAGCAGCCAAGGTACAGGGATTCAGTACTTC. Translation gives CASSQGTGIQYF.

The chain recombines TRBV19 with TRBJ1-3; 8 bases fit TRBD1. CDR3 length equals 16 residues. CDR1 and CDR2 from the germline V gene are LNHDA and SQIVND (reference sequence). Trimming removed 5 bases from V and 0 bases from J; junction bases left unmatched: 6. The CDR3 loop reads CASSPRDRSSGNTIYF. The DNA of the CDR3 is TGTGCCAGTAGTCCGAGGGACAGGAGCTCTGGAAACACCATATATTTT.